Below, 25 T cell receptor beta chains from the same sample are listed, as sequenced in a study of blood T cell repertoires in COVID-19. Libraries were prepared by immunoSEQ multiplex PCR; TCRdb keeps only in-frame clonotypes and omits some of them. The profile shows approximately 200,000 clones, roughly nine tenths of them singletons. Sequencing was performed on PBMCs or T cells enriched from blood (not recorded which). Receptor source: a woman aged 25 to 45 who had recovered from COVID-19.

The count of this clone is one. V and J are TRBV5-4 and TRBJ1-2; unclear D gene. This CDR3 has 15 residues. V lost 3 bases and J 4 bases, leaving 16 bases between the germline ends. The germline V gene encodes CDR1 SGHNT and CDR2 YYREEE (reference sequence). The CDR3 loop reads CASSSGLRRGYGYTF. The DNA of the CDR3 is TGTGCCAGCAGCTCTGGACTGCGACGGGGCTATGGCTACACCTTC.

The V and J genes are TRBV3-1 (or the pseudogene TRBV3-2) and TRBJ2-1; D gene unclear. Germline values: CDR1 LGHDT, CDR2 YNNKEL (reference sequence). The length of the CDR3 is 11 residues. Trimming shortened V by 8 bases and J by 9 bases, and 11 bases separated the two germline ends. The DNA for the CDR3 is TGTGCCAGCCCGCTTGAGGTTGAGCAGTTCTTC. Amino acids: CASPLEVEQFF.

The chain combines TRBV11-2 with TRBJ1-1; 8 nucleotides line up with TRBD1. Trimming took 4 bases from V and 4 from J; bases not matched to a gene: 8. Looked up from germline, CDR1 is SGHAT and CDR2 is FQNNGV. The CDR3 sequence is 15 residues long. The CDR3 DNA reads TGTGCCAGCAGCTGGGGTACAGGGGGTACCACTGAAGCTTTCTTT. Translated, it gives CASSWGTGGTTEAFF.

This rearrangement joins TRBV7-3 to TRBJ2-3; 7 bases line up with TRBD2. This CDR3 comprises 15 residues. V shed 0 bases and J 4 bases; nucleotides not matched to a gene: 4. CDR1 is SGHTA and CDR2 is FQGTGA in the germline V gene. Here the CDR3 DNA reads TGTGCCAGCAGCTTAACGAAGGGGAGGGCAGATACGCAGTATTTT. It specifies CASSLTKGRADTQYF. The whole variable domain, filled in from reference TRBV7-3 and TRBJ2-3, reads GAGVSQTPSNKVTEKGKYVELRCDPISGHTALYWYRQSLGQGPEFLIYFQGTGAADDSGLPNDRFFAVRPEGSVSTLKIQRTERGDSAVYLCASSLTKGRADTQYFGPGTRLTVL.

V gene TRBV10-3 combines with J gene TRBJ1-2, with TRBD1 as a possible D gene (5 bases). From germline, CDR1 is ENHRY and CDR2 SYGVKD. The CDR3 extends over 13 amino acids. Trimming removed 4 bases from V and 0 bases from J, with 6 bases in between. The CDR3 DNA reads as TGTGCCATCAGTGGACAGTCTAACTATGGCTACACCTTC. This translates into CAISGQSNYGYTF.

The chain joins TRBV5-8 to TRBJ1-5; D uncertain. The length of the CDR3 is 13 residues. Germline-derived CDR1 and CDR2 are SGHTS and YDEGEE. With 4 bases removed from V and 3 bases from J, the gap between germline ends came to 8 bases. CDR3 residues: CASSGDINQPQHF. The CDR3 DNA follows: TGTGCCAGCAGCGGTGACATCAATCAGCCCCAGCATTTT.

The V gene is TRBV14, the J gene TRBJ1-2; 8 bases line up with TRBD1. V gave up 6 bases and J gave up 1 base; unmatched junction bases: 13. The germline gives CDR1 SGHDN, CDR2 FVKESK. The CDR3 is made up of 17 amino acids. The CDR3 DNA reads as TGTGCCAGCAGGCCCAGGGGGCACCCGTCCTTTAACTATGGCTACACCTTC. Translation gives CASRPRGHPSFNYGYTF.

The chain recombines TRBV18 with TRBJ1-2; 8 bases map to TRBD1. This CDR3 contains 14 residues. Germline trimming cut 6 bases from V and 8 bases from J; bases unmatched to any gene: 11. Germline V CDR1 and CDR2: KGHSH, LQKENI. The CDR3: CASSLGQEGPGYTF. CDR3 nucleotides: TGTGCCAGCTCGCTGGGACAGGAGGGGCCGGGCTACACCTTC.

The chain joins TRBV4-1 to TRBJ1-5, with 8 nucleotides matching TRBD1. Per germline, CDR1 MGHRA and CDR2 YSYEKL. The CDR3 spans 17 residues. The V and J ends lost 2 bases and 4 bases, in that order; junction bases with no gene match: 10. The CDR3 spells CASSQTPDRALNQPQHF. In DNA, the CDR3 is TGCGCCAGCAGCCAAACTCCGGACAGGGCCCTAAATCAGCCCCAGCATTTT.

The chain recombines TRBV9 with TRBJ2-1; a possible D gene is TRBD1 (6 bases). Germline lookup yields CDR1 SGDLS and CDR2 YYNGEE. The ends were cut back, 3 bases at V and 3 bases at J, with 10 bases in the middle. The CDR3 runs 14 residues. CDR3 bases: TGTGCCAGCAGCGGTACAGGGATCTACAATGAGCAGTTCTTC. Protein product: CASSGTGIYNEQFF.

This clone turned up a few times. The chain employs TRBV11-2 and TRBJ1-4; TRBD1 agrees at 8 bases. Germline assignment: CDR1 SGHAT and CDR2 FQNNGV. With 5 bases clipped from V and 8 bases from J, the junction kept 7 bases outside the gene matches. The CDR3 has 14 residues. The DNA for the CDR3 is TGTGCCAGCAGCATGACAGGGGCGGGGGAAAAACTGTTTTTT. Translated, it gives CASSMTGAGEKLFF.

This clone was detected only once. This chain links TRBV7-3 with TRBJ2-1; 13 bases are shared with TRBD2. The CDR3 is 14 amino acids. Germline loops: CDR1 SGHTA, CDR2 FQGTGA. Losses at the gene ends were 5 bases for V and 10 bases for J; bases not matched to a gene: 5. The CDR3 DNA sequence: TGTGCCAGCAGCCGGACTAGCGGGGGCCGCGAGCAGTTCTTC. As protein: CASSRTSGGREQFF.

This rearrangement joins TRBV6-4 to TRBJ2-3; possible D gene TRBD2, 6 bases. CDR3 length: 12 residues. V was cut by 10 bases and J by 0 bases, with 8 bases left in between. The germline V gene has CDR1 MRHNA and CDR2 SNTAGT. For the CDR3, the DNA is TGTGCCATAGGGACTAGCACAGATACGCAGTATTTT. Residues: CAIGTSTDTQYF.

This chain joins TRBV24-1 and TRBJ1-4; D ambiguous. Germline CDR1 reads KGHDR; CDR2 reads SFDVKD. The CDR3 contains 13 residues. V was pared by 7 bases and J by 4 bases, with 9 bases between. CDR3 amino acids: CATSDGINEKLFF. The DNA for the CDR3 is TGTGCCACCAGCGACGGGATTAATGAAAAACTGTTTTTT.

The V gene is TRBV11-2, the J gene TRBJ1-1; perhaps TRBD1 as D (6 bases). Trimming cost V 1 base and J 5 bases, with 8 bases left between them. This CDR3 is built from 13 residues. From germline, CDR1 is SGHAT and CDR2 FQNNGV. Here the CDR3 reads CASSLGGLTEAFF. CDR3 DNA: TGTGCCAGCAGCTTAGGGGGGCTGACTGAAGCTTTCTTT.

The CDR3 spells CASSGTSGGAKKYF. DNA of the CDR3: TGTGCCAGCAGCGGAACTAGCGGGGGGGCTAAAAAGTATTTT. The chain uses TRBV9 and TRBJ2-3; 13 bases agree with TRBD2. The trim removed 3 bases at V and 13 bases at J, leaving 8 bases unmatched. The CDR3 loop spans 14 amino acids. Germline assignment: CDR1 SGDLS and CDR2 YYNGEE.

The V gene is TRBV6-5, the J gene TRBJ1-2; 7 bases line up with TRBD1. With V trimmed by 6 bases and J by 0 bases, 7 bases remained unmatched. In germline, CDR1 is MNHEY, CDR2 SVGAGI. The CDR3 runs 15 residues. The CDR3 DNA reads TGTGCCAGCAGGGGAGGACAGGAGACTAACTATGGCTACACCTTC. Residues: CASRGGQETNYGYTF.

The chain's CDR3 is CASSVPGQRNEKLFF. CDR3 sequence (DNA): TGTGCCAGCAGTGTGCCGGGACAGCGAAATGAAAAACTGTTTTTT. The chain has TRBV2 and TRBJ1-4; 7 nucleotides align to TRBD1. CDR1 is SNHLY, CDR2 FYNNEI, per germline. Losses at the gene ends were 4 bases for V and 5 bases for J; bases not matched to a gene: 7. CDR3 size: 15 residues.

The table lists this clone with a count of one. The genes are TRBV19 and TRBJ1-2, with D perhaps matching TRBD1 (5 bases). The V and J ends lost 2 bases and 2 bases respectively, with 9 bases between them. The germline V gene encodes CDR1 LNHDA and CDR2 SQIVND (reference sequence). The CDR3 totals 14 residues. The CDR3 DNA sequence: TGTGCCAGTAGTATATGGGGCGCGAACTATGGCTACACCTTC. Amino acids: CASSIWGANYGYTF.

The rearrangement joins TRBV25-1 to TRBJ2-6; no clear D. There are 12 residues in the CDR3. The V end lost 3 bases, the J end lost 15 bases, and 12 bases lay between the germline ends. Germline CDR1 reads MGHDK; CDR2 reads SYGVNS. CDR3 sequence reads: CASSDYSLNLTF. The DNA of the CDR3 is TGTGCCAGCAGTGATTACAGCTTGAACCTGACTTTC.

The chain uses TRBV6-5 and TRBJ1-4; TRBD1 matches 7 bases. This CDR3 spans 15 amino acids. Germline V CDR1 and CDR2: MNHEY, SVGAGI. Trimming at V came to 5 bases and at J to 6 bases, leaving 9 bases not matched to a gene. CDR3 residues: CASSKSRGYDEKLFF. DNA of the CDR3: TGTGCCAGCAGTAAAAGCAGGGGGTATGATGAAAAACTGTTTTTT.

The gene calls are TRBV30 and TRBJ2-7; 9 bases fit TRBD1. The CDR3 totals 15 residues. CDR1 and CDR2 from the germline V gene are GTSNPN and SVGIG (reference sequence). J gave up 7 bases and V 1 base, and 11 bases lay outside the gene matches. In DNA form, the CDR3 reads TGTGCCTGGAGTGGCCGGGGACAGGGCTTCCTGGAGCAGTACTTC. It specifies CAWSGRGQGFLEQYF.

J is TRBJ1-1 and V is TRBV15, with TRBD1 identical over 9 bases. J gave up 6 bases and V 3 bases, and 2 bases lay outside the gene matches. The CDR3 runs 13 residues. Germline CDR1 LNHNV, CDR2 YYDKDF (reference sequence). The CDR3 loop reads CATSRRTGAEAFF. The CDR3 DNA follows: TGTGCCACCAGCAGGAGGACAGGGGCTGAAGCTTTCTTT.

The rearrangement joins TRBV7-9 to TRBJ2-1; 10 positions agree with TRBD2. Looked up from germline, CDR1 is SEHNR and CDR2 is FQNEAQ (reference sequence). This CDR3 has 13 residues. V was pared by 10 bases and J by 6 bases, with 6 bases of the junction left unmatched. The CDR3 sequence: CANRASGGNEQFF. In DNA, the CDR3 is TGTGCCAATCGGGCTAGCGGGGGCAATGAGCAGTTCTTC. Full variable domain (remainder filled in from reference TRBV7-9 and TRBJ2-1): DTGVSQNPRHKITKRGQNVTFRCDPISEHNRLYWYRQTLGQGPEFLTYFQNEAQLEKSRLLSDRFSAERPKGSFSTLEIQRTEQGDSAMYLCANRASGGNEQFFGPGTRLTVL.

V and J are TRBV4-3 and TRBJ1-1; D is possibly TRBD1 (5 bases). The CDR3 has 15 residues. The germline V and J ends were trimmed by 0 bases and 1 base, with 9 bases remaining between them. Per germline, CDR1 LGHNA and CDR2 YSLEER. The CDR3 DNA reads as TGCGCCAGCAGCCAAGACGACAGATCGAACACTGAAGCTTTCTTT. As protein: CASSQDDRSNTEAFF.